The 15 T cell receptor beta chains listed next were all sequenced from one sample in a study of cytomegalovirus exposure and HLA in healthy donors. PCR involved 60 Vbeta and 13 Jbeta primers. Profiling relied on immunoSEQ multiplex PCR, and the TCRdb table lists in-frame clones only, not all of them. Found here are about 130,000 clones, approximately 72% of them singletons; the top ten hold approximately 2.9%. What was sequenced was PBMCs. The receptors shown here come from a human donor in good health.

V and J are TRBV2 and TRBJ2-7; a possible D gene is TRBD1 (6 bases). CDR3 length equals 12 residues. Germline CDR1 and CDR2: SNHLY and FYNNEI. Trimming left V 7 bases short and J 6 bases short, with 13 bases between. CDR3 residues: CASTQTGPEQYF. The CDR3 DNA sequence: TGTGCCAGCACCCAGACAGGCCCCGAGCAGTACTTC.

The chain has TRBV7-9 and TRBJ2-4, with TRBD2 identical over 8 bases. The germline CDR1 and CDR2 sequences are SEHNR and FQNEAQ (reference sequence). With V trimmed by 5 bases and J by 7 bases, 7 bases remained unmatched. The CDR3 is 14 amino acids. CDR3 DNA sequence: TGTGCCAGCAGCCCCGGGGGGGACCATAACATTCAGTACTTC. It codes for CASSPGGDHNIQYF.

The rearrangement joins TRBV7-2 to TRBJ1-6, with a weak D call TRBD1 (6 bases). V dropped 3 bases and J dropped 9 bases, with 21 bases sitting between them. This CDR3 is built from 17 residues. Germline CDR1 is SGHTA and CDR2 is FQGNSA. DNA of the CDR3: TGTGCCAGCAGCTTGAATACAGGGAGCGCGTCTGGTTCACCCCTCCACTTT. Protein sequence: CASSLNTGSASGSPLHF. The variable domain in full, with the rest retrieved from reference TRBV7-2 and TRBJ1-6, is GAGVSQSPSNKVTEKGKDVELRCDPISGHTALYWYRQSLGQGLEFLIYFQGNSAPDKSGLPSDRFSAERTGGSVSTLTIQRTQQEDSAVYLCASSLNTGSASGSPLHFGNGTRLTVT.

The rearrangement links TRBV28 to TRBJ1-6, with 7 bases fitting TRBD1. Germline values: CDR1 MDHEN, CDR2 SYDVKM. The CDR3 consists of 14 residues. V lost 3 bases to trimming and J lost 9 bases; unmatched junction nucleotides: 5. The CDR3 DNA reads as TGTGCCAGCAGTTTCTCCGACAGGGTTTCACCCCTCCACTTT. Translated: CASSFSDRVSPLHF.

The V and J genes are TRBV5-4 and TRBJ2-3, with D unresolved. The length of the CDR3 is 15 residues. Germline-derived CDR1 and CDR2 are SGHNT and YYREEE (reference sequence). V was pared by 1 base and J by 3 bases, with 12 bases between. The chain's CDR3 is CASSLNVASTDTQYF. The CDR3 nucleotides are TGTGCCAGCAGCTTGAATGTGGCCTCAACAGATACGCAGTATTTT.

The chain has TRBV27 and TRBJ2-5; D might be TRBD2 (5 bases). V was pared by 3 bases and J by 5 bases, with 10 bases between. The CDR3 is made up of 13 amino acids. Germline V gene data show CDR1 as MNHEY and CDR2 as SMNVEV (reference sequence). The CDR3 nucleotides are TGTGCCAGCAGTTTTGGGGAGTTGGAGACCCAGTACTTC. This encodes CASSFGELETQYF.

This clone was recorded a few times. V gene TRBV19 combines with J gene TRBJ2-7, with 10 bases fitting TRBD1. Germline V lookup: CDR1 LNHDA, CDR2 SQIVND (reference sequence). J was trimmed by 2 bases and V by 6 bases; bases with no gene match: 7. The CDR3 extends over 15 amino acids. The CDR3 loop reads CASSPRDRGPYEQYF. The CDR3 coding sequence is TGTGCCAGTAGCCCCCGGGACAGGGGACCCTACGAGCAGTACTTC.

V usage is TRBV7-2 and J usage is TRBJ2-7; TRBD2 agrees at 9 bases. CDR1 and CDR2 from the germline V gene are SGHTA and FQGNSA. The CDR3 runs 15 residues. V lost 7 bases, J lost 2 bases, and 9 bases stayed unmatched. The DNA of the CDR3 is TGTGCCAGCACATACGAGGCGGGAGGGCCCTACGAGCAGTACTTC. Translating it yields CASTYEAGGPYEQYF.

The J gene is TRBJ1-3, the V gene TRBV29-1; D not certain. The CDR3 is 15 amino acids. Trimming left V 0 bases short and J 0 bases short, with 9 bases between. Germline values: CDR1 SQVTM, CDR2 ANQGSEA. CDR3 sequence (DNA): TGCAGCGTTGAAGACGTGGCGGTCTCTGGAAACACCATATATTTT. Translated, it gives CSVEDVAVSGNTIYF.

The gene calls are TRBV5-4 and TRBJ2-3, with a tentative D call TRBD1 (6 bases). The germline CDR1 and CDR2 sequences are SGHNT and YYREEE (reference sequence). Trimming left V 0 bases short and J 4 bases short, with 9 bases between. There are 14 residues in the CDR3. In DNA, the CDR3 is TGTGCCAGCAGCTTGGTCTGGGGGCCAGATACGCAGTATTTT. As protein: CASSLVWGPDTQYF.

The V call is TRBV2, the J call TRBJ2-2; D might be TRBD1 (6 bases). Germline values: CDR1 SNHLY, CDR2 FYNNEI. CDR3 size: 16 residues. The ends were cut back, 5 bases at V and 0 bases at J, with 13 bases in the middle. In DNA form, the CDR3 reads TGTGCCAGCAGTCGATCCGGGACACCGAACACCGGGGAGCTGTTTTTT. Residues: CASSRSGTPNTGELFF.

The J gene is TRBJ2-3, the V gene TRBV28, with D maybe TRBD2 (5 bases). CDR1 and CDR2 from the germline V gene are MDHEN and SYDVKM. This CDR3 is 13 amino acids long. V gave up 6 bases and J gave up 8 bases, with 15 bases separating them. The CDR3 loop is CASSSGSAGTQYF. DNA for the CDR3: TGTGCCAGCAGCTCGGGTTCTGCGGGTACGCAGTATTTT. Based on the CDR3 plus reference TRBV28 and TRBJ2-3, the full variable domain is DVKVTQSSRYLVKRTGEKVFLECVQDMDHENMFWYRQDPGLGLRLIYFSYDVKMKEKGDIPEGYSVSREKKERFSLILESASTNQTSMYLCASSSGSAGTQYFGPGTRLTVL.

The chain recombines TRBV30 with TRBJ1-2; D is perhaps TRBD1 (6 bases). The CDR3 loop spans 12 amino acids. The germline V gene has CDR1 GTSNPN and CDR2 SVGIG (reference sequence). V was pared by 0 bases and J by 6 bases, with 8 bases between. Here the CDR3 reads CAWSVWTDGYTF. The CDR3 DNA reads TGTGCCTGGAGTGTATGGACAGATGGCTACACCTTC.

Concerning this clone: An end of the junction does not agree with germline; a read error may underlie this. The chain employs TRBV15 and TRBJ2-7; 15 positions match TRBD2. Germline V lookup: CDR1 LNHNV, CDR2 YYDKDF (reference sequence). The CDR3 is 18 residues long. For the CDR3, the DNA is TGTGCCACCAGAAGAGGGACTAGCGGGGGGTGGGTACCCTACGAGCAGTACTTC. It codes for CATRRGTSGGWVPYEQYF.

The chain has TRBV7-2 and TRBJ1-5; tentatively, D is TRBD1 (5 bases). Trimming removed 1 base at V and 1 base at J, with 20 bases between. This CDR3 region has 19 residues. Germline V CDR1 and CDR2: SGHTA, FQGNSA. The CDR3 reads CASSLVGLTGVGSNQPQHF. CDR3 bases: TGTGCCAGCAGCTTAGTGGGCCTAACAGGAGTGGGAAGCAATCAGCCCCAGCATTTT.